This T cell receptor beta chain was observed in a study of T cell repertoires in aging, cancer and after chemotherapy. A mixed TRB-A/B primer pool amplified rearranged TRB by multiplex touch-down PCR. TCRdb redid the calling of the multiplex PCR reads with MiXCR, one entry per CDR3 protein. This sample has about 8,000 distinct CDR3 sequences; roughly half occur once, and the top ten carry 3.5%. Peripheral blood genomic DNA, not sorted cells or RNA, was the template. Germline V CDR1 and CDR2: GTSNPN, SVGIG (reference sequence). Trimming removed 4 bases from V and 9 bases from J, with 16 bases in between. This CDR3 spans 13 amino acids.

This clonotype was obtained from a human donor with a solid tumor. Sequencing was performed on blood. The chain recombines TRBV30 with TRBJ2-1; D gene unclear. CDR3 amino acids: CAWTRSGVGEQFF. CDR3 DNA sequence: TGTGCCTGGACCAGGAGTGGGGTCGGTGAGCAGTTCTTC.